This T cell receptor beta chain was recovered during a study of Ad26.COV2.S vaccination and SARS-CoV-2 variants. Regarding the study as a whole: In TCR breadth and depth analyses, total T cell responses may have been underestimated.

Comments on this clone: Its antigen is unknown.

Assay: immunoSEQ multiplex PCR; the TCRdb copy retains only in-frame clones and omits some. The data contain more than 300,000 clones, about 85% of them singletons. Treatment noted: some 19 received Ad26.COV2.S at low or high dose, single or two shots; about five received placebo; per-sample allocation not given. Day 63 after the first injection of vaccine or placebo was the sampling time. Germline V gene lookup returns CDR1 SGHAT and CDR2 FQNNGV. V was clipped by 5 bases and J by 6 bases, with 22 bases between them. The CDR3 has 16 amino acids. The chain joins TRBV11-2 to TRBJ1-2; no firm D call. This TCR derives from a person between 18 and 65 years old who received the Ad26.COV2.S COVID-19 vaccine or a placebo. This specimen consisted of peripheral blood, obtained in a trial of Ad26.COV2.S vaccine versus placebo. The CDR3 sequence: CASSNLGRSTMNGYTF. In nucleotides, the CDR3 is TGTGCCAGCAGCAACCTAGGACGGAGTACTATGAATGGCTACACCTTC.